Reported below is one T cell receptor beta chain. Its target is unknown. Unique molecular identifiers were used to barcode this TCRbeta library. TCRdb re-called the PCR reads through MiXCR, storing one row per CDR3 protein. The data show around 200,000 distinct CDR3 sequences, approximately 8.4% seen once. This entry comes from a study of T-cell reconstitution after alpha-beta-depleted transplantation in children. Findings and limits, study-wide: Reports say that about two months after transplant, the alpha-beta T cells came out of several hundred graft clones that had expanded. Fresh T-cell production supplied most of the T-cell counts and diversity seen one year after transplant. Surviving recipient T cells and thymic progenitors underlay high day-60 TCRbeta diversity in some patients.

The germline V gene has CDR1 KGHSH and CDR2 LQKENI. There are 16 residues in the CDR3. With 2 bases removed from V and 5 bases from J, the gap between germline ends came to 17 bases. Sequencing was performed on PBMCs, mostly from graft donor cells, taken 360 days after TCRalphabeta/CD19-depleted stem cell transplant. The sequence derives from a male patient between 2 and 10 years old who had a stem cell transplant for acute myeloid leukemia, so the T cells may come from the graft donor. The rearrangement joins TRBV18 to TRBJ2-3, with D possibly being TRBD1 or TRBD2 (5 bases each). The CDR3 DNA sequence: TGTGCCAGCTCACCAGGTGGGGGTACCTTTGGAGATACGCAGTATTTT. It specifies CASSPGGGTFGDTQYF.